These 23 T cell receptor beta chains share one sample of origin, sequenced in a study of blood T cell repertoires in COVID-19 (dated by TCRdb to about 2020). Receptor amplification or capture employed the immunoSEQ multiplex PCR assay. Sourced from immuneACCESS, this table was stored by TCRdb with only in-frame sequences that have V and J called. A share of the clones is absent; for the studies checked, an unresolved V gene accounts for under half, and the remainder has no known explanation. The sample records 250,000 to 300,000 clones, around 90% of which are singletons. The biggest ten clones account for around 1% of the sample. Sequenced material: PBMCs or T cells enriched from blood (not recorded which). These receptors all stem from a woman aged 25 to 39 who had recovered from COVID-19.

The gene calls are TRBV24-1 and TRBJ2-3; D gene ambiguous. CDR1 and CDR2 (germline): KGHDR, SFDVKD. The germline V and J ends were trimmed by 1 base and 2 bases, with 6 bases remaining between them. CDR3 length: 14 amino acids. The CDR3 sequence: CATSDFIHTDTQYF. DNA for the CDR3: TGTGCCACCAGTGATTTCATCCACACAGATACGCAGTATTTT.

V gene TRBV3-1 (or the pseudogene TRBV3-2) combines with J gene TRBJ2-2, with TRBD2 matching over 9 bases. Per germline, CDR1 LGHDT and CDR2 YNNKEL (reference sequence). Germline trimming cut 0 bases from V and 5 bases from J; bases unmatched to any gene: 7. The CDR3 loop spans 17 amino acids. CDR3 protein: CASSQEIEAGGTGELFF. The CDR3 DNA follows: TGTGCCAGCAGCCAAGAAATCGAGGCGGGGGGGACCGGGGAGCTGTTTTTT.

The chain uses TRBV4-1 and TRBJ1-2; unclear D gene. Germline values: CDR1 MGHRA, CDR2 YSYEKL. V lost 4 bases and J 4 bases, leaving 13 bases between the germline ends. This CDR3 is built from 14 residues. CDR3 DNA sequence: TGCGCCAGCAGCCGCGAAGCGGGTCCCTATGGCTACACCTTC. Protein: CASSREAGPYGYTF.

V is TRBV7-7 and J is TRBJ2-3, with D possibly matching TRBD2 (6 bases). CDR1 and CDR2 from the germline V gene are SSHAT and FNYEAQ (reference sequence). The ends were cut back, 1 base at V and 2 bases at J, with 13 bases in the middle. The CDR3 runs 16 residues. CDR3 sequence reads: CASSLGRLAPTDTQYF. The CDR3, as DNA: TGTGCCAGCAGCTTAGGTCGCCTAGCGCCCACAGATACGCAGTATTTT.

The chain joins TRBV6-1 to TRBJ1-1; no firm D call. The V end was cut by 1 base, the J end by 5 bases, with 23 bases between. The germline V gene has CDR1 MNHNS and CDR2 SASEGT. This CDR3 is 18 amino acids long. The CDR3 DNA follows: TGTGCCAGCAGTGAAGAATCTGGATGGGCCCAGGATACGACTGAAGCTTTCTTT. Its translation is CASSEESGWAQDTTEAFF.

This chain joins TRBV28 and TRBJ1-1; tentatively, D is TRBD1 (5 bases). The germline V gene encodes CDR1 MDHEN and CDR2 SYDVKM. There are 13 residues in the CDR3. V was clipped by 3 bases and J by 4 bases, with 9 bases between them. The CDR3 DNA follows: TGTGCCAGCAGTTTCGGCAGGGTCACTGAAGCTTTCTTT. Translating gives CASSFGRVTEAFF.

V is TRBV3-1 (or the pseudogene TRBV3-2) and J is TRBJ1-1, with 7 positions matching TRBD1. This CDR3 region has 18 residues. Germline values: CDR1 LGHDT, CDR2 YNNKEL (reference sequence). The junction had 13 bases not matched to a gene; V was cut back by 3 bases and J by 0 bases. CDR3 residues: CASSQQPTGEIMNTEAFF. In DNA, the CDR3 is TGTGCCAGCAGCCAGCAACCAACAGGGGAGATAATGAACACTGAAGCTTTCTTT.

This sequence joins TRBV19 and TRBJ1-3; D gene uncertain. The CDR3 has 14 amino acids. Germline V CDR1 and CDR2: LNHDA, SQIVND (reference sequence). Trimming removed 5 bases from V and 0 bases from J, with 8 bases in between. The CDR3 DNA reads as TGTGCCAGTAGTGTTGGCTCCTCTGGAAACACCATATATTTT. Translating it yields CASSVGSSGNTIYF.

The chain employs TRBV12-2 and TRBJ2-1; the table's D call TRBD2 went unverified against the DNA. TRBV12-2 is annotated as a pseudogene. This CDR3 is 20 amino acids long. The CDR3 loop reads CASRLKLRLAGGPSYNEQFF. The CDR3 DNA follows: TGTGCAAGTCGCTTAAAGCTCCGTCTAGCGGGGGGTCCCTCCTACAATGAGCAGTTCTTC.

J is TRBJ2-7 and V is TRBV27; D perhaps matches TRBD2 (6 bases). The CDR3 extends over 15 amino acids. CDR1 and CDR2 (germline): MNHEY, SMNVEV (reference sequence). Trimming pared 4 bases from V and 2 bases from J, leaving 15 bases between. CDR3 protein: CASSWTIAAAYEQYF. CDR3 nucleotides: TGTGCCAGCAGTTGGACAATAGCGGCCGCCTACGAGCAGTACTTC.

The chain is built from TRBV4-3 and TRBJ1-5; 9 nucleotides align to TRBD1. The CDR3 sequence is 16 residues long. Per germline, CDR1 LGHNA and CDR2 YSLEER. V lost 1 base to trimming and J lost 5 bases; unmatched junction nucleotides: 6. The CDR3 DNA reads TGCGCCAGCAGCCAAGTAATCGACAGGGGGGATCAGCCCCAGCATTTT. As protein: CASSQVIDRGDQPQHF.

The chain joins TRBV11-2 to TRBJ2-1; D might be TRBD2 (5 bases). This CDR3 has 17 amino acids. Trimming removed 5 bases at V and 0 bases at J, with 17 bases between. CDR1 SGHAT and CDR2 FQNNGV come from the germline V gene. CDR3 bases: TGTGCCAGCAGCCTAGGGAGTAGCGCTAGCTCCTACAATGAGCAGTTCTTC. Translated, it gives CASSLGSSASSYNEQFF.

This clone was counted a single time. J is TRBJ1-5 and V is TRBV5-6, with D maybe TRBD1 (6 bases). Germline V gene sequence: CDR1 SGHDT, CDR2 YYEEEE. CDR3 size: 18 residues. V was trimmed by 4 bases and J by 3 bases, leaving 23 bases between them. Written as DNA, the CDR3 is TGTGCCAGCAGCGCGTCTGCGGCGGGGGGCTACTACAATCAGCCCCAGCATTTT. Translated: CASSASAAGGYYNQPQHF.

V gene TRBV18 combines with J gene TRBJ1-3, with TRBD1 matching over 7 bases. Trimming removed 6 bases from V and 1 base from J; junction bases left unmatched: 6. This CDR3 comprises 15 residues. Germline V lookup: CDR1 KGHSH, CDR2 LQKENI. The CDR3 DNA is TGTGCCAGCTCCAGCGCCAGGGGGTCTGGAAACACCATATATTTT. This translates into CASSSARGSGNTIYF.

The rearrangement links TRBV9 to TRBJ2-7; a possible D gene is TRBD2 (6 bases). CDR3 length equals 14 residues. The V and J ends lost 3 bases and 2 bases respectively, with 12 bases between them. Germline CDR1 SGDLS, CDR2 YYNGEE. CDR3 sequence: CASSGGGETYEQYF. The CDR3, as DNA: TGTGCCAGCAGCGGGGGAGGAGAGACCTACGAGCAGTACTTC.

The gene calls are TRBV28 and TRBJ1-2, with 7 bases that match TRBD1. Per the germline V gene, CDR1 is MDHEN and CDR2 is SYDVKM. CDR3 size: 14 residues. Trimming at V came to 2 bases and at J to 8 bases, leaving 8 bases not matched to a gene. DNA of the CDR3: TGTGCCAGCAGTTTAAATAGGGGGCTGGGGGGCTACACCTTC. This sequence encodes CASSLNRGLGGYTF.

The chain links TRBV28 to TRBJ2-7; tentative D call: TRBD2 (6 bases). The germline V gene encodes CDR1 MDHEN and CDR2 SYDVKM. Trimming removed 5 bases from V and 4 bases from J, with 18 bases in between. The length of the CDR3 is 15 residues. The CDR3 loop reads CASSITGTRLYEQYF. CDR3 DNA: TGTGCCAGCAGTATTACGGGGACTCGGCTTTACGAGCAGTACTTC.

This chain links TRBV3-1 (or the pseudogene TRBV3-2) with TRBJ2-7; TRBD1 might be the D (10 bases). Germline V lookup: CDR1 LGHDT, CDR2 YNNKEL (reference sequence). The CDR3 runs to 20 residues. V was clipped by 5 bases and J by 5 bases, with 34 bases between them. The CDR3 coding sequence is TGTGCCAGCAGCAAACGACAGGGGGCACTAGCGGGTACTACTTGGAACGAGCAGTACTTC. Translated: CASSKRQGALAGTTWNEQYF.

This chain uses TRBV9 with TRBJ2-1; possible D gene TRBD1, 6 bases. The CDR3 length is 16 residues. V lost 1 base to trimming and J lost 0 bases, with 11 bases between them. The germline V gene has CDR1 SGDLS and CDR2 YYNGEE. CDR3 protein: CASSVLGQHSYNEQFF. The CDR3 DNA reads TGTGCCAGCAGCGTATTAGGACAGCACTCCTACAATGAGCAGTTCTTC.

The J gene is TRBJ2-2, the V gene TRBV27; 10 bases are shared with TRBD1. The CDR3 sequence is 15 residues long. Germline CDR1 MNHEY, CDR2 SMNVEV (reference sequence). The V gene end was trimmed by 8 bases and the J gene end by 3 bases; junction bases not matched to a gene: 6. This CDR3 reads CASFGQGVDTGELFF. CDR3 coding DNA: TGTGCCAGCTTTGGACAGGGGGTCGACACCGGGGAGCTGTTTTTT.

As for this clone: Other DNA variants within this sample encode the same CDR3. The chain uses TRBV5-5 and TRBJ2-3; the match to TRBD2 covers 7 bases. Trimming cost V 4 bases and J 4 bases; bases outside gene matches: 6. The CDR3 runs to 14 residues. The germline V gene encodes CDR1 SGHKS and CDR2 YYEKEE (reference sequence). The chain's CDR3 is CASSRDYRSDTQYF. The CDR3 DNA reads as TGTGCCAGCAGCCGGGACTACCGCTCAGATACGCAGTATTTT.

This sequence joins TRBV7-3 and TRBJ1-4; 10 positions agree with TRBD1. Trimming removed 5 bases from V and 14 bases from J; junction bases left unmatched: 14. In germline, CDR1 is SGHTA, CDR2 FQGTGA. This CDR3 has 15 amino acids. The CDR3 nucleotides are TGTGCCAGCAGCACCACCGGGACAGGGGTAATTGGGCTGTTTTTT. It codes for CASSTTGTGVIGLFF.

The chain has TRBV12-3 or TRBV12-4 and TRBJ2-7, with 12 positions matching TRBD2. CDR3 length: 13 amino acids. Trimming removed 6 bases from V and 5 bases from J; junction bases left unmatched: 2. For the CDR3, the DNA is TGTGCCAGCAGACGACTAGCGGGAGACGAGCAGTACTTC. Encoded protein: CASRRLAGDEQYF.